This TCR beta chain stems from a study of cytomegalovirus exposure and HLA in healthy donors. General observations from the study: Presence/absence analyses assumed roughly uniform sequencing depth across donors, which may not hold. Many donors carried some public TCRs, although rarity characterized most TCR sequences. Donors belonging to an Asian-associated ancestry cluster reportedly showed fewer N-insertions in productive TCRs than the 666-donor mean, according to what a later analysis found.

From germline, CDR1 is SGHDT and CDR2 YYEEEE. The ends were cut back, 1 base at V and 8 bases at J, with 9 bases in the middle. The CDR3 runs to 12 residues. As regards this clone: Its cognate antigen is unknown.

The PCR had 60 Vbeta and 13 Jbeta primers. As handled by the study authors: Some 9.9 million shared chains were among around 80 million unique TCR beta chains counted in a later analysis. Clones were read by immunoSEQ multiplex PCR, and TCRdb kept only the in-frame ones, dropping some. V and J calls and clone size are as listed in that table; D and trimming were resolved from the DNA. Of some 190,000 clones in the sample, 85% to 90% were seen once. Sample: PBMCs. The TCR sequence derives from a woman aged 18 to 35 in good health and CMV-seronegative. This sequence joins TRBV5-6 and TRBJ1-2, with D unclear. CDR3 loop: CASSLPTTGYTF. CDR3 in DNA: TGTGCCAGCAGCTTGCCCACTACGGGCTACACCTTC.